These 14 T cell receptor beta chains came from one sample sequenced in a study of blood T cell repertoires in COVID-19. Generated by immunoSEQ multiplex PCR, the TCRdb table keeps only in-frame clones and is missing some. The data contain 150,000 to 200,000 clones, 80% of them singletons. Sequencing was performed on peripheral blood. The receptors originated from a man aged 70-80 years with active or convalescent COVID-19.

The J gene is TRBJ1-3, the V gene TRBV29-1, with a tentative D call TRBD1 (6 bases). From germline, CDR1 is SQVTM and CDR2 ANQGSEA. The CDR3 consists of 13 residues. Trimming removed 7 bases from V and 4 bases from J, with 14 bases in between. The CDR3 region is CSGRDNAGNTIYF. CDR3 nucleotides: TGCAGCGGCCGGGACAACGCCGGAAACACCATATATTTT.

J is TRBJ2-1 and V is TRBV18, with TRBD2 identical over 13 bases. The CDR3 spans 18 residues. CDR1 KGHSH and CDR2 LQKENI come from the germline V gene. V trimming: 3 bases; J trimming: 9 bases; junction bases outside the gene matches: 14. CDR3 coding DNA: TGTGCCAGCTCACCCCGGACTCTAACGGGACTAGCGGGAACTGAGCAGTTCTTC. It yields the protein CASSPRTLTGLAGTEQFF.

The CDR3 sequence: CASEAGDTEQFF. CDR3 DNA: TGTGCCAGCGAAGCGGGAGACACTGAGCAGTTCTTC. This chain connects TRBV12-3 or TRBV12-4 to TRBJ2-1; TRBD2 aligns across 8 bases. This CDR3 region has 12 residues. V lost 8 bases, J lost 9 bases, and 6 bases stayed unmatched.

The chain uses TRBV13 and TRBJ1-3; maybe TRBD1 (5 bases). The CDR3 length is 14 residues. V lost 5 bases, J lost 10 bases, and 18 bases lay in between. The germline CDR1 and CDR2 sequences are PRHDT and FYEKMQ (reference sequence). The CDR3: CASSRRQSQQTIYF. CDR3 nucleotides: TGTGCCAGCAGCCGAAGACAGTCTCAACAAACCATATATTTT.

This clone was picked up one time. The gene calls are TRBV27 and TRBJ1-1; no clear D gene. The V end was cut by 7 bases, the J end by 1 base, with 16 bases between. In germline, CDR1 is MNHEY, CDR2 SMNVEV (reference sequence). The length of the CDR3 is 15 residues. The CDR3 DNA sequence: TGTGCCAGCACCTCATCTGGAGGAGGGAACACTGAAGCTTTCTTT. This translates into CASTSSGGGNTEAFF.

This chain joins TRBV5-1 and TRBJ2-1, with a possible D match to TRBD1 (6 bases). V dropped 0 bases and J dropped 7 bases, with 17 bases sitting between them. The CDR3 spans 16 residues. CDR1 and CDR2 (germline): SGHRS, YFSETQ. CDR3 coding DNA: TGCGCCAGCAGCTTGGGTACCCAGGGGCGGTGGAATGAGCAGTTCTTC. Amino acids: CASSLGTQGRWNEQFF.

This chain joins TRBV12-5 and TRBJ1-3; 9 bases are shared with TRBD1. CDR1 and CDR2 (germline): LGHNT, FRNRAP. CDR3 size: 15 residues. The J segment lost 2 bases and the V segment lost 6 bases, leaving 5 bases of the junction unmatched. The CDR3 sequence is CASGLQGAAGNTIYF. The CDR3 DNA reads as TGTGCTAGTGGACTACAGGGGGCGGCTGGAAACACCATATATTTT.

This clone was observed a handful of times. The CDR3 reads CASSLIRDTEAFF. The CDR3 DNA reads as TGTGCCAGCAGCCTCATCAGGGACACTGAAGCTTTCTTT. The J gene is TRBJ1-1, the V gene TRBV12-3 or TRBV12-4, with TRBD1 as a possible D gene (5 bases). V was clipped by 6 bases and J by 3 bases, with 11 bases between them. The CDR3 sequence is 13 residues long.

The chain has TRBV3-1 (or the pseudogene TRBV3-2) and TRBJ1-2; 8 nucleotides align to TRBD1. This CDR3 has 15 residues. Looked up from germline, CDR1 is LGHDT and CDR2 is YNNKEL (reference sequence). V shed 1 base and J 4 bases; nucleotides not matched to a gene: 5. CDR3 in amino acids: CASSQAQGAVYGYTF. The CDR3 DNA sequence: TGTGCCAGCAGCCAAGCTCAGGGGGCCGTCTATGGCTACACCTTC.

This clone was counted only a few times. The same CDR3 is also encoded by other DNA sequences in this sample. In DNA, the CDR3 is TGCAGCGTTCGAGACAGCCTCTCTGGAAACACCATATATTTT. Encoded protein: CSVRDSLSGNTIYF. The rearrangement joins TRBV29-1 to TRBJ1-3, with D perhaps matching TRBD1 (5 bases). The CDR3 is 14 amino acids. Germline CDR1 reads SQVTM; CDR2 reads ANQGSEA. V shed 5 bases and J shed 0 bases, with 11 bases lying between them.

V and J are TRBV7-6 and TRBJ1-4; 7 bases are a match to TRBD1. CDR3 size: 15 residues. CDR1 SGHVS and CDR2 FNYEAQ come from the germline V gene. After removal of 5 bases from V and 3 bases from J, the junction contained 6 bases not matched to a gene. The DNA for the CDR3 is TGTGCCAGCAGCCAAAACAGGGGCCCTAATGAAAAACTGTTTTTT. This gives the protein CASSQNRGPNEKLFF.

This chain joins TRBV6-5 and TRBJ2-7, with D tentatively TRBD1 (5 bases). Trimming took 7 bases from V and 2 from J, leaving 18 bases between them. The CDR3 runs to 15 residues. Germline lookup yields CDR1 MNHEY and CDR2 SVGAGI. The CDR3 protein is CASNSRSDTTYEQYF. For the CDR3, the DNA is TGTGCCAGCAATAGTAGGTCGGACACCACCTACGAGCAGTACTTC.

This chain connects TRBV7-3 to TRBJ2-2; 14 bases agree with TRBD2. The germline CDR1 and CDR2 sequences are SGHTA and FQGTGA. V gave up 4 bases and J gave up 5 bases; unmatched junction bases: 9. The CDR3 is 18 residues long. DNA for the CDR3: TGTGCCAGCAGCTCCACCGGGACTAGCGGGAGTTTAACCGGGGAGCTGTTTTTT. Protein sequence: CASSSTGTSGSLTGELFF.

This chain links TRBV4-1 with TRBJ2-7; TRBD2 matches 10 bases. V was clipped by 1 base and J by 5 bases; unmatched bases: 20. The germline V gene encodes CDR1 MGHRA and CDR2 YSYEKL. CDR3 length: 20 residues. CDR3 bases: TGCGCCAGCAGCCAAGTATTCCTAGGATCTAGCGGGAGATCCCTAGACGAGCAGTACTTC. Protein product: CASSQVFLGSSGRSLDEQYF.